The 30 T cell receptor beta chains below come from one sample, sequenced in a study of T cells in Graves' hyperthyroidism and ophthalmopathy. What was amplified from RNA transcripts were TCR beta CDR3 regions. A set of HTBI primers served as the primers for a first-round RT-PCR of the TCR CDR3. TCRdb redid the calling of the multiplex PCR reads with MiXCR, one entry per CDR3 protein. Of a few hundred thousand distinct CDR3 sequences listed, around 14% are singletons. Sequenced sample: blood. All receptors derive from a woman aged 25 to 39 with Graves' hyperthyroidism.

Many counts were recorded for this clonotype. The chain combines TRBV28 with TRBJ2-1; 7 bases line up with TRBD1. The germline CDR1 and CDR2 sequences are MDHEN and SYDVKM. This CDR3 has 15 amino acids. The J segment lost 0 bases and the V segment lost 7 bases, leaving 6 bases of the junction unmatched. CDR3 sequence reads: CASMGTESSYNEQFF. The CDR3 DNA reads TGTGCCAGCATGGGGACAGAGAGCTCCTACAATGAGCAGTTCTTC.

The CDR3 nucleotides are TGTGCCAGCCAGACAGGGGGGAAAGGCTACACCTTC. Its translation is CASQTGGKGYTF. The J gene is TRBJ1-2, the V gene TRBV28; 9 positions agree with TRBD1. J gave up 8 bases and V 8 bases, and 6 bases lay outside the gene matches. In germline, CDR1 is MDHEN, CDR2 SYDVKM. This CDR3 is built from 12 residues.

In this sample, this clonotype turned up a few times. DNA of the CDR3: TGCAGCCTCCCCTCGGGGGGTTACGAGCAGTACTTC. This encodes CSLPSGGYEQYF. The rearrangement joins TRBV29-1 to TRBJ2-7; TRBD2 matches at 7 bases. There are 12 residues in the CDR3. After removal of 8 bases from V and 4 bases from J, the junction contained 8 bases not matched to a gene. Germline V CDR1 and CDR2: SQVTM, ANQGSEA.

This clonotype was seen only a few times. The chain is built from TRBV7-6 and TRBJ2-7; D is perhaps TRBD2 (6 bases). Trimming took off 4 bases at V and 7 bases at J, with 23 bases between the two ends. The CDR3 sequence is 16 residues long. CDR1 SGHVS and CDR2 FNYEAQ come from the germline V gene. This CDR3 is CASSSTPGLPHVEQYF. The CDR3 DNA reads TGTGCCAGCAGCTCAACGCCGGGACTCCCCCACGTGGAGCAGTACTTC.

This clonotype was counted ten times or more. The chain joins TRBV27 to TRBJ2-3, with TRBD1 matching 12 bases. CDR3 length: 14 amino acids. Germline V gene data show CDR1 as MNHEY and CDR2 as SMNVEV (reference sequence). V gave up 8 bases and J gave up 7 bases; unmatched junction bases: 7. The CDR3 DNA reads as TGTGCCAGCGCCGGGACAGGGGGCATGAATACGCAGTATTTT. Residues: CASAGTGGMNTQYF.

The genes are TRBV4-3 and TRBJ2-7; 12 positions match TRBD2. Germline V gives CDR1 LGHNA, CDR2 YSLEER. The length of the CDR3 is 18 residues. V dropped 1 base and J dropped 7; count of bases not matched to a gene: 14. As DNA, the CDR3 is TGCGCCAGCAGCCAAGGACAGTCGCTAGCGGGAGGGATGGGGGAGCAGTACTTC. It yields the protein CASSQGQSLAGGMGEQYF.

This clonotype has only a few counts. The chain uses TRBV12-3 or TRBV12-4 and TRBJ2-2; D ambiguous. CDR3 length equals 15 residues. The V and J ends lost 3 bases and 6 bases respectively, with 14 bases between them. The CDR3 protein is CASSFGRILSGELFF. DNA of the CDR3: TGTGCCAGCAGTTTCGGTCGGATTTTGTCCGGGGAGCTGTTTTTT.

The V call is TRBV5-1, the J call TRBJ2-7; 7 bases fit TRBD1. The CDR3 runs 15 residues. The germline V gene has CDR1 SGHRS and CDR2 YFSETQ. The J segment lost 5 bases and the V segment lost 1 base, leaving 9 bases of the junction unmatched. The CDR3 loop reads CASSLNSGGPNEQYF. As DNA, the CDR3 is TGCGCCAGCAGCTTGAATTCAGGGGGTCCCAACGAGCAGTACTTC.

This clonotype occurred many times. This chain uses TRBV28 with TRBJ1-1, with 8 bases fitting TRBD1. V shed 7 bases, J shed 5 bases, and the junction held 15 bases outside the gene matches. The CDR3 is made up of 16 amino acids. The V gene's germline CDR1 is MDHEN and CDR2 SYDVKM. CDR3 DNA sequence: TGTGCCAGCACCGAGAGTGGACAGGGTCAAGGGACTGAAGCTTTCTTT. It encodes CASTESGQGQGTEAFF.

This clonotype was seen a handful of times. The rearrangement joins TRBV11-2 to TRBJ1-2; D is ambiguous. The V end lost 5 bases, the J end lost 8 bases, and 15 bases lay between the germline ends. CDR1 and CDR2 from the germline V gene are SGHAT and FQNNGV. The CDR3 totals 13 residues. The CDR3 region has the DNA TGTGCCAGCAGCCCCAACCTCGGGAGAGGCTACACCTTC. Translation gives CASSPNLGRGYTF.

The table lists this clonotype with a few counts. This chain uses TRBV30 with TRBJ2-5, with TRBD1 matching 8 bases. The junction had 11 bases not matched to a gene; V was cut back by 7 bases and J by 4 bases. Germline lookup yields CDR1 GTSNPN and CDR2 SVGIG (reference sequence). The CDR3 runs 14 residues. The CDR3: CALGQGVISETQYF. CDR3 nucleotide sequence: TGTGCCTTAGGACAGGGAGTGATATCAGAGACCCAGTACTTC.

The rearrangement links TRBV5-4 to TRBJ2-1; D may be TRBD1 or TRBD2 (7 bases each). Deletions cut 4 bases from V and 8 bases from J, with 16 bases between. Looked up from germline, CDR1 is SGHNT and CDR2 is YYREEE (reference sequence). The CDR3 runs 14 residues. The CDR3 sequence: CASSRAGGGDEQFF. CDR3 coding DNA: TGTGCCAGCAGCCGGGCAGGGGGGGGCGATGAGCAGTTCTTC.

This clonotype was seen many times. This sequence joins TRBV6-1 and TRBJ2-1; TRBD2 aligns across 10 bases. Unmatched junction bases numbered 10, after V lost 6 bases and J lost 8 bases. The CDR3 spans 15 residues. CDR1 is MNHNS, CDR2 SASEGT, per germline. This CDR3 is CASRRESSGRYEQFF. The DNA of the CDR3 is TGTGCCAGCAGGCGGGAGTCTAGCGGGAGATATGAGCAGTTCTTC.

In this sample, this clonotype turned up a few times. Here the CDR3 reads CASSLGEEGEKLFF. Written as DNA, the CDR3 is TGCGCCAGCAGCCTGGGTGAGGAGGGCGAAAAACTGTTTTTT. The V and J genes are TRBV5-1 and TRBJ1-4; the D is unclear. V was trimmed by 4 bases and J by 8 bases, leaving 15 bases between them. The CDR3 length is 14 residues. From germline, CDR1 is SGHRS and CDR2 YFSETQ.

Ten or more counts support this clonotype. The chain combines TRBV20-1 with TRBJ1-1; 8 bases match TRBD1. The V and J ends lost 0 bases and 7 bases, in that order; junction bases with no gene match: 4. The CDR3 extends over 13 amino acids. The V gene's germline CDR1 is DFQATT and CDR2 SNEGSKA (reference sequence). CDR3 bases: TGCAGTGCTAGAGATGGACAGGGTCTTGAAGCTTTCTTT. Its translation: CSARDGQGLEAFF.

Many counts were recorded for this clonotype. This chain links TRBV12-3 or TRBV12-4 with TRBJ2-2; 14 positions agree with TRBD2. With 4 bases clipped from V and 4 bases from J, the junction kept 8 bases outside the gene matches. CDR3 length: 18 residues. CDR3 sequence (DNA): TGTGCCAGCAGTTCCGGGACTAGCGGGAGTGGCCTCACCGGGGAGCTGTTTTTT. This sequence encodes CASSSGTSGSGLTGELFF.

This clonotype was counted only a few times. The CDR3 bases are TGTGCCAGCAGCCTAACGACTGATCAGCCCCAGCATTTT. It encodes CASSLTTDQPQHF. This chain joins TRBV4-2 and TRBJ1-5, with D unclear. V was shortened by 4 bases and J by 5 bases, with 9 bases between the two germline ends. The CDR3 has 13 residues. Per germline, CDR1 LGHNA and CDR2 YNFKEQ.

Many counts were recorded for this clonotype. The chain uses TRBV20-1 and TRBJ2-7; TRBD1 or TRBD2 may be the D gene (5 bases each). This CDR3 contains 16 residues. The germline gives CDR1 DFQATT, CDR2 SNEGSKA (reference sequence). V was pared by 1 base and J by 2 bases, with 18 bases between. DNA for the CDR3: TGCAGTGCTAGAGGTGCCGTCTTCTGGGACCCCTACGAGCAGTACTTC. Its protein product is CSARGAVFWDPYEQYF.

This clonotype was seen repeatedly, ten times or more. V gene TRBV10-3 combines with J gene TRBJ2-1; the D is unclear. V lost 4 bases and J lost 8, with 15 bases in between. CDR3 length equals 14 residues. Germline V gene lookup returns CDR1 ENHRY and CDR2 SYGVKD. The CDR3 reads CAISAHPRVDEQFF. The CDR3, as DNA: TGTGCCATCAGTGCCCACCCTAGGGTCGATGAGCAGTTCTTC.

The gene calls are TRBV19 and TRBJ2-2, with 7 bases that match TRBD1. Germline CDR1 LNHDA, CDR2 SQIVND (reference sequence). The CDR3 is made up of 14 amino acids. With 7 bases clipped from V and 3 bases from J, the junction kept 5 bases outside the gene matches. Here the CDR3 reads CASKWTGDTGELFF. The DNA of the CDR3 is TGTGCCAGTAAATGGACAGGCGACACCGGGGAGCTGTTTTTT.

This chain joins TRBV25-1 and TRBJ1-2; 8 bases align to TRBD1. Per the germline V gene, CDR1 is MGHDK and CDR2 is SYGVNS. J gave up 5 bases and V 1 base, and 6 bases lay outside the gene matches. The length of the CDR3 is 15 residues. CDR3 protein: CASSEFVDRGYGYTF. CDR3 in DNA: TGTGCCAGCAGTGAATTCGTCGACAGGGGTTATGGCTACACCTTC.

This clonotype showed up just a few times. Given the absence of the conserved phenylalanine or tryptophan at the CDR3 end, a read error is likely. CDR3 bases: TGTGCCAGCAGAGGGGACATTTTGGGGGACAATGAAAAACTGTTTTCT. This encodes CASRGDILGDNEKLFS. The rearrangement links TRBV2 to TRBJ1-4, with a weak D call TRBD1 (6 bases). The V gene's germline CDR1 is SNHLY and CDR2 FYNNEI. With 6 bases removed from V and 5 bases from J, the gap between germline ends came to 19 bases. This CDR3 spans 16 amino acids.

V usage is TRBV14 and J usage is TRBJ1-1, with D perhaps matching TRBD1 (6 bases). Germline V gene lookup returns CDR1 SGHDN and CDR2 FVKESK. The CDR3 spans 13 residues. Trimming shortened V by 0 bases and J by 11 bases, and 13 bases separated the two germline ends. As DNA, the CDR3 is TGTGCCAGCAGCCAAGATACAGGGCGAGTCGCTTTCTTT. This sequence encodes CASSQDTGRVAFF.

This clonotype came up many times. The chain combines TRBV12-3 or TRBV12-4 with TRBJ2-3; D is possibly TRBD2 (5 bases). V was trimmed by 3 bases and J by 5 bases, leaving 18 bases between them. The CDR3 contains 16 residues. CDR3 coding DNA: TGTGCCAGCAGTTTGTTTGACGGGGTCGCCGGAGATACGCAGTATTTT. The encoded protein is CASSLFDGVAGDTQYF.

Ten or more counts support this clonotype. The J gene is TRBJ1-1, the V gene TRBV6-2 or TRBV6-3; the match to TRBD1 covers 9 bases. J lost 4 bases, V lost 6 bases, and 3 bases had no gene match. The CDR3 runs 13 residues. Germline lookup yields CDR1 MNHEY and CDR2 SVGEGT. CDR3 residues: CASRGTGITEAFF. Written as DNA, the CDR3 is TGTGCCAGCAGGGGGACAGGGATCACTGAAGCTTTCTTT.

V gene TRBV6-2 or TRBV6-3 combines with J gene TRBJ2-7, with 8 bases lining up with TRBD2. The CDR3 contains 14 residues. The V segment lost 6 bases and the J segment 6 bases; nucleotides outside the gene matches: 10. CDR1 is MNHEY, CDR2 SVGEGT, per germline. The CDR3 reads CASSAGTRISEQYF. CDR3 nucleotides: TGTGCCAGCAGCGCCGGGACTAGAATAAGCGAGCAGTACTTC.

The rearrangement uses TRBV24-1 and TRBJ2-5; 7 bases line up with TRBD1. The CDR3 extends over 15 amino acids. J lost 5 bases, V lost 3 bases, and 8 bases had no gene match. Germline-derived CDR1 and CDR2 are KGHDR and SFDVKD. In nucleotides, the CDR3 is TGTGCCACCAGTGATCCCCTGACAGGGAGCGAGACCCAGTACTTC. Its protein product is CATSDPLTGSETQYF.

There are many counts of this clonotype. V and J are TRBV28 and TRBJ2-7; TRBD1 or TRBD2 may be the D gene (5 bases each). Germline loops: CDR1 MDHEN, CDR2 SYDVKM. Trimming pared 6 bases from V and 0 bases from J, leaving 18 bases between. There are 16 residues in the CDR3. CDR3 DNA: TGTGCCAGCAGGAAGAGGGGAATCATGAGCTCCTACGAGCAGTACTTC. The encoded protein is CASRKRGIMSSYEQYF.

This clonotype was recorded many times. The V gene is TRBV7-2, the J gene TRBJ2-7, with a weak D call TRBD2 (6 bases). Germline V gives CDR1 SGHTA, CDR2 FQGNSA. Trimming shortened V by 4 bases and J by 3 bases, and 13 bases separated the two germline ends. The CDR3 length is 14 residues. The CDR3 here is CASSSRMRDYEQYF. For the CDR3, the DNA is TGTGCCAGCAGCTCAAGGATGCGGGACTACGAGCAGTACTTC.

This clonotype was recorded at least ten times. The rearrangement links TRBV3-1 to TRBJ1-4; D not resolved. Looked up from germline, CDR1 is LGHDT and CDR2 is YNNKEL (reference sequence). CDR3 length: 16 amino acids. V was shortened by 1 base and J by 0 bases, with 9 bases between the two germline ends. The CDR3 DNA sequence: TGTGCCAGCAGCCAAGTAGGTCCGCCAACTAATGAAAAACTGTTTTTT. This translates into CASSQVGPPTNEKLFF.